These 24 T cell receptor beta chains were all obtained from the same sample, sequenced in a study of cytomegalovirus exposure and HLA in healthy donors. Primers: 60 Vbeta forward and 13 Jbeta reverse. Only in-frame clones appear in the TCRdb table, and some are missing; sequencing was by immunoSEQ multiplex PCR. The data contain about 140,000 clones, 80% of them singletons. The sequenced sample was PBMCs. The receptors shown here come from a man between 50 and 59 years old in good health and CMV-seronegative.

The rearrangement uses TRBV6-5 and TRBJ1-2; 7 bases align to TRBD1. CDR1 and CDR2 (germline): MNHEY, SVGAGI. The V gene end was trimmed by 4 bases and the J gene end by 4 bases; junction bases not matched to a gene: 9. The CDR3 extends over 15 amino acids. DNA of the CDR3: TGTGCCAGCAGTTCTGGGGCCGGGACAGTCTATGGCTACACCTTC. This encodes CASSSGAGTVYGYTF.

The chain uses TRBV9 and TRBJ2-5, with 8 bases matching TRBD2. CDR3 length: 15 amino acids. Trimming at V came to 4 bases and at J to 3 bases, leaving 8 bases not matched to a gene. Germline V gives CDR1 SGDLS, CDR2 YYNGEE. This chain's CDR3 is CASSLRGAWEETQYF. The CDR3 coding sequence is TGTGCCAGCAGCTTGCGGGGGGCGTGGGAAGAGACCCAGTACTTC. The whole variable domain, remainder taken from reference TRBV9 and TRBJ2-5, is DSGVTQTPKHLITATGQRVTLRCSPRSGDLSVYWYQQSLDQGLQFLIQYYNGEERAKGNILERFSAQQFPDLHSELNLSSLELGDSALYFCASSLRGAWEETQYFGPGTRLLVL.

This rearrangement joins TRBV7-3 to TRBJ2-3; D is possibly TRBD1 (6 bases). The CDR3 is made up of 15 amino acids. Trimming left V 3 bases short and J 2 bases short, with 12 bases between. CDR1 is SGHTA and CDR2 is FQGTGA in the germline V gene. CDR3 sequence: CASSFTGFPTDTQYF. CDR3 sequence (DNA): TGTGCCAGCAGCTTCACAGGGTTTCCCACAGATACGCAGTATTTT.

J is TRBJ1-1 and V is TRBV30; no definite D call. The CDR3 is 14 amino acids. Looked up from germline, CDR1 is GTSNPN and CDR2 is SVGIG (reference sequence). Written as DNA, the CDR3 is TGTGCTTTTACCCTGGGCCCTCCGAACACTGAAGCTTTCTTT. Protein: CAFTLGPPNTEAFF.

The CDR3 spells CASSRDTAYEQYF. DNA for the CDR3: TGTGCCAGCAGCCGTGACACGGCCTACGAGCAGTACTTC. The V call is TRBV6-5, the J call TRBJ2-7, with unresolved D. Per the germline V gene, CDR1 is MNHEY and CDR2 is SVGAGI. Trimming removed 6 bases at V and 2 bases at J, with 11 bases between. The CDR3 extends over 13 amino acids.

The V and J genes are TRBV9 and TRBJ2-4; 11 positions agree with TRBD2. With V trimmed by 0 bases and J by 1 base, 6 bases remained unmatched. Germline assignment: CDR1 SGDLS and CDR2 YYNGEE. The CDR3 loop spans 18 amino acids. The CDR3 nucleotides read TGTGCCAGCAGCGTAGGTAGCGGGAGGGCCCTGGCCAAAAACATTCAGTACTTC. Its translation is CASSVGSGRALAKNIQYF. Variable domain in full (rest from reference TRBV9 and TRBJ2-4): DSGVTQTPKHLITATGQRVTLRCSPRSGDLSVYWYQQSLDQGLQFLIQYYNGEERAKGNILERFSAQQFPDLHSELNLSSLELGDSALYFCASSVGSGRALAKNIQYFGAGTRLSVL.

The chain is built from TRBV7-2 and TRBJ2-7; 7 bases map to TRBD1. The CDR3 loop spans 15 amino acids. Germline CDR1 and CDR2: SGHTA and FQGNSA. V shed 1 base and J 2 bases; nucleotides not matched to a gene: 5. CDR3 nucleotides: TGTGCCAGCAGCTTAGAGAGAGGGGGCGCCTACGAGCAGTACTTC. It yields the protein CASSLERGGAYEQYF.

The chain recombines TRBV30 with TRBJ2-5, with TRBD2 matching 7 bases. V lost 0 bases and J lost 7; bases outside the gene matches: 5. This CDR3 is 13 amino acids long. Germline assignment: CDR1 GTSNPN and CDR2 SVGIG (reference sequence). The CDR3 sequence is CAWSVGLAVTQYF. CDR3 sequence (DNA): TGTGCCTGGAGTGTAGGGCTAGCGGTGACCCAGTACTTC. Filled out from reference TRBV30 and TRBJ2-5, the complete variable domain reads SQTIHQWPATLVQPVGSPLSLECTVEGTSNPNLYWYRQAAGRGLQLLFYSVGIGQISSEVPQNLSASRPQDRQFILSSKKLLLSDSGFYLCAWSVGLAVTQYFGPGTRLLVL.

The V gene is TRBV7-2, the J gene TRBJ2-3; 11 bases are a match to TRBD2. From germline, CDR1 is SGHTA and CDR2 FQGNSA. The CDR3 runs to 13 residues. The V and J ends lost 4 bases and 11 bases, in that order; junction bases with no gene match: 5. The CDR3 loop is CASSSTLAGGQYF. The CDR3 DNA sequence: TGTGCCAGCAGCTCAACGCTAGCGGGGGGGCAGTATTTT.

The chain couples TRBV7-2 to TRBJ2-7; D is uncertain. The CDR3 runs 14 residues. Germline V lookup: CDR1 SGHTA, CDR2 FQGNSA. Deletions cut 4 bases from V and 5 bases from J, with 15 bases between. The CDR3 bases are TGTGCCAGCAGCTCCCCCGTCCTGCGGAACGAGCAGTACTTC. As protein: CASSSPVLRNEQYF.

The chain links TRBV19 to TRBJ1-2; weak D call: TRBD1 (5 bases). Germline assignment: CDR1 LNHDA and CDR2 SQIVND (reference sequence). The ends were cut back, 7 bases at V and 4 bases at J, with 16 bases in the middle. The CDR3 spans 14 residues. The CDR3 region has the DNA TGTGCCAGTACCGTTACCCAGGGTTTCTATGGCTACACCTTC. Translation gives CASTVTQGFYGYTF.

V gene TRBV7-9 combines with J gene TRBJ1-1, with no clear D. V was cut by 1 base and J by 5 bases, with 20 bases left in between. The CDR3 consists of 17 residues. In germline, CDR1 is SEHNR, CDR2 FQNEAQ (reference sequence). Here the CDR3 reads CASSLEVNWEGRTEAFF. In nucleotides, the CDR3 is TGTGCCAGCAGCTTAGAAGTCAATTGGGAGGGCCGGACTGAAGCTTTCTTT.

The DNA for the CDR3 is TGTGCCAGTAGTATAGTTTGGAGGGGTCGGGAACAGCCCCAGCATTTT. It codes for CASSIVWRGREQPQHF. The chain is built from TRBV19 and TRBJ1-5, with D possibly TRBD1 on 5 matching bases. Deletions cut 1 base from V and 7 bases from J, with 17 bases between. Germline V lookup: CDR1 LNHDA, CDR2 SQIVND (reference sequence). CDR3 length: 16 amino acids. The entire variable domain, with the rest obtained from reference TRBV19 and TRBJ1-5, is as follows: DGGITQSPKYLFRKEGQNVTLSCEQNLNHDAMYWYRQDPGQGLRLIYYSQIVNDFQKGDIAEGYSVSREKKESFPLTVTSAQKNPTAFYLCASSIVWRGREQPQHFGDGTRLSIL.

This clone was picked up a small number of times. The rearrangement links TRBV6-1 to TRBJ2-5, with a tentative D call TRBD2 (6 bases). Germline assignment: CDR1 MNHNS and CDR2 SASEGT. The CDR3 sequence is 15 residues long. Trimming left V 2 bases short and J 2 bases short, with 12 bases between. In DNA form, the CDR3 reads TGTGCCAGCAGTGAATTGGAGGGTGTACAAGAGACCCAGTACTTC. Translating it yields CASSELEGVQETQYF.

The gene calls are TRBV5-1 and TRBJ2-3; TRBD1 matches 8 bases. The CDR3 spans 15 residues. CDR1 SGHRS and CDR2 YFSETQ come from the germline V gene. With 0 bases clipped from V and 5 bases from J, the junction kept 5 bases outside the gene matches. The CDR3 region has the DNA TGCGCCAGCAGCTTGGGTTCAGGGGGCGAAGATACGCAGTATTTT. It codes for CASSLGSGGEDTQYF. Variable domain in full (rest from reference TRBV5-1 and TRBJ2-3): KAGVTQTPRYLIKTRGQQVTLSCSPISGHRSVSWYQQTPGQGLQFLFEYFSETQRNKGNFPGRFSGRQFSNSRSEMNVSTLELGDSALYLCASSLGSGGEDTQYFGPGTRLTVL.

This clone was observed a handful of times. CDR3 nucleotides: TGTGCCAGCAGCCAGCGCCGGGACAGAAGCAATCAGCCCCAGCATTTT. The encoded protein is CASSQRRDRSNQPQHF. The gene calls are TRBV7-8 and TRBJ1-5, with 7 bases matching TRBD1. This CDR3 comprises 16 residues. Germline V gives CDR1 SGHVS, CDR2 FQNEAQ. J gave up 1 base and V 5 bases, and 8 bases lay outside the gene matches.

The chain couples TRBV6-5 to TRBJ2-7; unclear D gene. The CDR3 is made up of 14 amino acids. V was cut by 5 bases and J by 1 base, with 12 bases left in between. The germline CDR1 and CDR2 sequences are MNHEY and SVGAGI. The CDR3 coding sequence is TGTGCCAGCAGTCGTCCGGGTGGATCCTACGAGCAGTACTTC. Amino acids: CASSRPGGSYEQYF.

V is TRBV29-1 and J is TRBJ2-1; tentative D call: TRBD2 (6 bases). Germline V gives CDR1 SQVTM, CDR2 ANQGSEA. The CDR3 totals 14 residues. V was pared by 7 bases and J by 1 base, with 14 bases between. CDR3: CSGQIGRSYNEQFF. The CDR3 nucleotides are TGCAGCGGCCAGATCGGGAGATCCTACAATGAGCAGTTCTTC.

This clone occurred a few times. The chain couples TRBV7-3 to TRBJ2-1, with TRBD2 identical over 11 bases. The CDR3 sequence is 16 residues long. The V gene's germline CDR1 is SGHTA and CDR2 FQGTGA. The V gene end was trimmed by 0 bases and the J gene end by 10 bases; junction bases not matched to a gene: 8. The DNA for the CDR3 is TGTGCCAGCAGCTTAACCGGGACTAGCGGACGGGGAGAGCAGTTCTTC. Translating it yields CASSLTGTSGRGEQFF. Full variable domain (missing parts from reference TRBV7-3 and TRBJ2-1): GAGVSQTPSNKVTEKGKYVELRCDPISGHTALYWYRQSLGQGPEFLIYFQGTGAADDSGLPNDRFFAVRPEGSVSTLKIQRTERGDSAVYLCASSLTGTSGRGEQFFGPGTRLTVL.

This clone was seen a single time. The rearrangement joins TRBV27 to TRBJ1-6; D gene uncertain. This CDR3 comprises 12 residues. The ends were cut back, 6 bases at V and 6 bases at J, with 6 bases in the middle. Germline CDR1 reads MNHEY; CDR2 reads SMNVEV (reference sequence). The CDR3 loop reads CASSGGNSPLHF. As DNA, the CDR3 is TGTGCCAGCAGCGGAGGTAATTCACCCCTCCACTTT.

This clone was seen a single time. The V and J genes are TRBV28 and TRBJ1-4; D is perhaps TRBD1 (6 bases). Trimming took 6 bases from V and 7 from J, leaving 21 bases between them. The length of the CDR3 is 16 residues. Germline V gene sequence: CDR1 MDHEN, CDR2 SYDVKM. CDR3 sequence reads: CASSSTGGRRGEKLFF. The CDR3 DNA reads as TGTGCCAGCAGCTCCACCGGGGGGCGCCGAGGTGAAAAACTGTTTTTT.

This rearrangement joins TRBV19 to TRBJ1-5; unclear D gene. The V gene lost 5 bases and the J gene lost 7 bases, with 12 bases spanning the gap. This CDR3 spans 13 amino acids. CDR1 is LNHDA and CDR2 is SQIVND in the germline V gene (reference sequence). The CDR3 loop reads CASSPEGVQPQHF. The CDR3 bases are TGTGCCAGTAGTCCAGAGGGCGTACAGCCCCAGCATTTT.

The CDR3 region has the DNA TGTGCCAGCTCACCATTTGACAGGTCGGTCGCCGGGGAGCTGTTTTTT. Translated, it gives CASSPFDRSVAGELFF. The chain links TRBV18 to TRBJ2-2; maybe TRBD1 (6 bases). The V end was cut by 2 bases, the J end by 6 bases, with 16 bases between. The CDR3 sequence is 16 residues long. In germline, CDR1 is KGHSH, CDR2 LQKENI.

The chain links TRBV14 to TRBJ2-3, with TRBD1 identical over 10 bases. From germline, CDR1 is SGHDN and CDR2 FVKESK. The CDR3 has 17 residues. The V gene end was trimmed by 0 bases and the J gene end by 4 bases; junction bases not matched to a gene: 7. The CDR3: CASSQEFGTGVSDTQYF. Written as DNA, the CDR3 is TGTGCCAGCAGCCAAGAATTCGGGACAGGGGTCTCAGATACGCAGTATTTT.